These 5 T cell receptor beta chains came from one sample sequenced in a study of identical twins. TCRdb recomputed calls from the 5' RACE reads with MiXCR, one row per CDR3 protein. The table includes about 900,000 distinct CDR3 sequences, roughly an eighth detected once. A further study also used this sample, focusing on yellow fever vaccine responses in identical twins.

Material for sequencing was PBMCs. All receptors come from a woman aged 18-29 years in good health.

This chain uses TRBV14 with TRBJ2-7, with D uncertain. The ends were cut back, 0 bases at V and 3 bases at J, with 9 bases in the middle. The germline V gene has CDR1 SGHDN and CDR2 FVKESK. The CDR3 covers 14 residues. The CDR3 coding sequence is TGTGCCAGCAGCCAAGATTCGGTAGTCTACGAGCAGTACTTC. This gives the protein CASSQDSVVYEQYF.

The sample holds a few counts of this clonotype. The chain uses TRBV3-1 and TRBJ2-7; 8 bases map to TRBD2. This CDR3 comprises 16 residues. Germline V gene data show CDR1 as LGHDT and CDR2 as YNNKEL (reference sequence). After removal of 4 bases from V and 5 bases from J, the junction contained 13 bases not matched to a gene. The CDR3 is CASSPPTSELHDEQYF. The CDR3 DNA reads TGTGCCAGCAGCCCTCCGACTAGCGAGCTCCATGACGAGCAGTACTTC.

The chain combines TRBV12-3 or TRBV12-4 with TRBJ2-5, with 7 bases fitting TRBD2. This CDR3 has 14 amino acids. With 4 bases clipped from V and 5 bases from J, the junction kept 7 bases outside the gene matches. This CDR3 is CASSWRAGRETQYF. CDR3 sequence (DNA): TGTGCCAGCAGTTGGAGAGCGGGACGGGAGACCCAGTACTTC.

Only a few counts were recorded for this clonotype. The rearrangement uses TRBV5-1 and TRBJ2-5; 7 bases map to TRBD1. Unmatched junction bases numbered 8, after V lost 4 bases and J lost 5 bases. The CDR3 length is 14 residues. The V gene's germline CDR1 is SGHRS and CDR2 YFSETQ. CDR3 amino acids: CASSTPEGAETQYF. The CDR3 DNA is TGCGCCAGCAGCACACCCGAGGGGGCGGAGACCCAGTACTTC. The variable domain in full, completed from reference TRBV5-1 and TRBJ2-5, reads KAGVTQTPRYLIKTRGQQVTLSCSPISGHRSVSWYQQTPGQGLQFLFEYFSETQRNKGNFPGRFSGRQFSNSRSEMNVSTLELGDSALYLCASSTPEGAETQYFGPGTRLLVL.

This clonotype was found a few times. The V gene is TRBV7-9, the J gene TRBJ1-1, with TRBD1 matching 8 bases. The CDR3 spans 15 residues. The V gene end was trimmed by 5 bases and the J gene end by 2 bases; junction bases not matched to a gene: 7. Germline CDR1 reads SEHNR; CDR2 reads FQNEAQ (reference sequence). The CDR3 nucleotides are TGTGCCAGCAGCCCCCTGACAGGGGCAAACACTGAAGCTTTCTTT. The encoded protein is CASSPLTGANTEAFF.